Listed below are T cell receptor beta chains from one sample, sequenced in a study of CD8 T cells in ankylosing spondylitis. One entry per CDR3 protein, called by TCRdb with MiXCR from the 5' RACE reads. The sample records some 180,000 distinct CDR3 sequences, 15% to 20% being singletons. Sequences were obtained from blood, either unsorted or a sorted T cell fraction (not recorded which). The origin of the receptors is a male donor aged 5-29 years with ankylosing spondylitis or in good health (not recorded which). The CDR3 runs from the conserved cysteine through the conserved F or W. The D gene is left open where the match is weak. Some rows mark clone size as missing; the rest say once, few, many or name a class of expanded clone.

>TRBV6-2/TRBV6-3|TRBJ1-5|many|.
TGTGCCAGCAGTGCTACGGGGAATCAGCCCCAGCATTTT
CASSATGNQPQHF
>TRBV19|TRBJ1-5|many|.
TGTGCCAGTAGTATAGTGGCCCTGACCGGGAGGGCCCAGCATTTT
CASSIVALTGRAQHF
>TRBV20-1|TRBJ1-1|once|.
TGCAGTGCTAGACAGGGAACCAACACTGAAGCTTTCTTT
CSARQGTNTEAFF
>TRBV12-3/TRBV12-4|TRBJ2-6|many|.
TGTGCCAGCAGTTTCGAGAGGCACGTCCTGACTTTC
CASSFERHVLTF
>TRBV5-1|TRBJ2-1|many|.
TGCGCCAGCAGCCCCCTTGATGGCTCCTACAATGAGCAGTTCTTC
CASSPLDGSYNEQFF
>TRBV6-4|TRBJ2-6|many|.
TGTGCCAGCGCAAGGTCTTCTTCTGGGGCCAACGTCCTGACTTTC
CASARSSSGANVLTF
>TRBV27|TRBJ2-1|.|.
TGTGCCAGCAGTTTATTCACATTTCATGAGCAGTTCTTC
CASSLFTFHEQFF
>TRBV12-3/TRBV12-4|TRBJ1-5|many|.
TGTGCCAGCAGTTTAGGAGGGGAGTATCAGCCCCAGCATTTT
CASSLGGEYQPQHF
>TRBV7-9|TRBJ2-1|many|.
TGTGCCAGCAGCCCACCGACAGACAATGAGCAGTTCTTC
CASSPPTDNEQFF
>TRBV20-1|TRBJ2-7|few|.
TGCAGTGCTAGAGAAAGGGCCAGGGGGAGGGCCTACGAGCAGTACTTC
CSARERARGRAYEQYF
>TRBV12-3/TRBV12-4|TRBJ2-6|many|.
TGTGCCAGCAGTCCGGGCGGGGCCAACGTCCTGACTTTC
CASSPGGANVLTF
>TRBV20-1|TRBJ1-2|many|.
TGCAGTGCTACCCGCCCAACCCCCGTAATGTATGGCTACACCTTC
CSATRPTPVMYGYTF
>TRBV12-5|TRBJ2-1|few|.
TGTGCTAGCCGACTGGGGGGATACAATGAGCAGTTCTTC
CASRLGGYNEQFF
>TRBV11-1|TRBJ2-7|many|.
TGTGCCAGCAGCCTCCCCGGCGCCCCCTACGAGCAGTACTTC
CASSLPGAPYEQYF
>TRBV7-6|TRBJ2-3|.|TRBD2
TGTGCCAGCAGCTTCTTTGGGGGAGGGAACACAGATACGCAGTATTTT
CASSFFGGGNTDTQYF
>TRBV20-1|TRBJ2-7|.|TRBD2
TGCAGTGCTAGAGGCCCCGTCCGGGACGGGGGGGGCGAGCAGTACTTC
CSARGPVRDGGGEQYF
>TRBV5-1|TRBJ2-7|many|.
TGCGCCAGCAGTTCATCGGAGGGACTCGAGGAGCAGTACTTC
CASSSSEGLEEQYF
>TRBV20-1|TRBJ2-1|many|.
TGCAGTGCTTATCAGCTAGCGAGGGACAATGAGCAGTTCTTC
CSAYQLARDNEQFF
>TRBV6-6|TRBJ2-1|once|TRBD2
TGTGCCAGCAGTTACTTCGGTAGTAAGCGGGAGTTCAATGAGCAGTTCTTC
CASSYFGSKREFNEQFF
>TRBV5-1|TRBJ2-1|many|.
TGCGCCAGCAGCCCTAGTGAGGGAGTAGAGAACAATGAGCAGTTCTTC
CASSPSEGVENNEQFF
>TRBV7-9|TRBJ1-5|many|.
TGTGCCAGCAGCTGGGGGGGAAATAGCAATCAGCCCCAGCATTTT
CASSWGGNSNQPQHF
>TRBV27|TRBJ2-7|many|.
TGTGCCAGCAGTTTAAGGACGGGCAGCTCCTACGAGCAGTACTTC
CASSLRTGSSYEQYF
>TRBV20-1|TRBJ2-1|few|TRBD2
TGCAGTGCTAGAGTCCGCAGCGGGAGGTCCTACAATGAGCAGTTCTTC
CSARVRSGRSYNEQFF
>TRBV27|TRBJ1-5|many|TRBD1
TGTGCCAGCAGTTCCTCCCTAGACAGGGGTCAGCCCCAGCATTTT
CASSSSLDRGQPQHF
>TRBV7-9|TRBJ2-3|many|.
TGTGCCAGCAGGGTGACGTGGGGGACACAGAGCACAGATACGCAGTATTTT
CASRVTWGTQSTDTQYF
>TRBV14|TRBJ2-7|few|.
TGTGCCAGCAGCCAAGAGACGGGCCTTAGCTCCTACGAGCAGTACTTC
CASSQETGLSSYEQYF
>TRBV7-8|TRBJ2-6|many|TRBD2
TGTGCCAGCAGGGAGCTAGCGGTCTCTGGGGCCAACGTCCTGACTTTC
CASRELAVSGANVLTF
>TRBV5-4|TRBJ2-2|.|.
TGTGCCAGCGCGACCTGGGCCGGGGAGCTGTTTTTT
CASATWAGELFF
>TRBV19|TRBJ2-1|few|TRBD1
TGTGCCAGTATCCCCGGGACAGGGGTTCATGAGCAGTTCTTC
CASIPGTGVHEQFF
>TRBV7-9|TRBJ2-1|many|.
TGTGCCAGCAGTCAAGGCCGGGCGGGTAGACCCCATGAGCAGTTCTTC
CASSQGRAGRPHEQFF
>TRBV3-1|TRBJ2-1|many|.
TGTGCCAGCGGAATAAGTGGGTCCTACAATGAGCAGTTCTTC
CASGISGSYNEQFF
>TRBV18|TRBJ2-3|many|.
TGTGCCAGCTCACCCTCGAGGGGGACTTTTGAGTATTTT
CASSPSRGTFEYF
>TRBV20-1|TRBJ2-3|.|TRBD2
TGCAGTGCCCTGGGTAGCGGGGCTCGAGATACGCAGTATTTT
CSALGSGARDTQYF
>TRBV12-3/TRBV12-4|TRBJ2-1|many|.
TGTGCCAGCAGTTTAGAGGCCCAGCAGGGAAGGTACAATGAGCAGTTCTTC
CASSLEAQQGRYNEQFF
>TRBV29-1|TRBJ1-1|many|.
TGCAGCGCGCGCAACACTGAAGCTTTCTTT
CSARNTEAFF
>TRBV11-1|TRBJ2-2|few|TRBD2
TGTGCCAGCAGCTTAGTGCGGGGACTAGCACCCGGGGAGCTGTTTTTT
CASSLVRGLAPGELFF
>TRBV5-1|TRBJ2-1|many|.
TGCGCCAGCAGCTTGCGTAATGAGCAGTTCTTC
CASSLRNEQFF
>TRBV29-1|TRBJ2-1|.|TRBD2
TGCAGCGTTACATCCGGTACTAGCGGGATGAGCTCCTACAATGAGCAGTTCTTC
CSVTSGTSGMSSYNEQFF
>TRBV29-1|TRBJ2-3|.|.
TGCAGCGCGGGAGACAGATCGAGTACGCAGTATTTT
CSAGDRSSTQYF
>TRBV12-3/TRBV12-4|TRBJ2-5|many|TRBD2
TGTGCCAGCAGTTTTGCGGGAGGAGAAAAGACCCAGTACTTC
CASSFAGGEKTQYF
>TRBV27|TRBJ1-5|many|.
TGTGCCAGCAGCCGCAACAATCAGCCCCAGCATTTT
CASSRNNQPQHF
>TRBV12-3/TRBV12-4|TRBJ2-1|many|TRBD1
TGTGCCAGCAGGAAAAACACCGGGACAGCAGACGATCGAATCTACAATGAGCAGTTCTTC
CASRKNTGTADDRIYNEQFF
>TRBV5-1|TRBJ2-3|many|.
TGCGCCAGCAGCTTGTTGGGTAGCCCCGGACTGGGAGATACGCAGTATTTT
CASSLLGSPGLGDTQYF
>TRBV14|TRBJ2-3|few|TRBD2
TGTGCCAGCAGCCAAAGACCGGGACTAGCGGACACAGATACGCAGTATTTT
CASSQRPGLADTDTQYF
>TRBV12-3/TRBV12-4|TRBJ2-6|many|.
TGTGCCAGCAGTTTAACTTCAGTAACTGGGGCCAACGTCCTGACTTTC
CASSLTSVTGANVLTF
>TRBV7-3|TRBJ2-7|many|.
TGTGCCAGCAGCTTGGACTTAGCGTCTGAGCAGTACTTC
CASSLDLASEQYF
>TRBV11-3|TRBJ1-5|once|.
TGTGCCAGCAGCTACGGTGGGGGACAGCCCCAGCATTTT
CASSYGGGQPQHF
>TRBV7-9|TRBJ2-1|many|.
TGTGCCAGCAGCTTACAGGCCGGGACCTCCTACAATGAGCAGTTCTTC
CASSLQAGTSYNEQFF
>TRBV20-1|TRBJ2-3|.|TRBD2
TGCAGTGCTCCCGGTTCAGTAGCGGGAGGGCGAGATACGCAGTATTTT
CSAPGSVAGGRDTQYF
>TRBV19|TRBJ2-7|few|.
TGTGCCAGACCCCGATCCTACGAGCAGTACTTC
CARPRSYEQYF
>TRBV6-1|TRBJ2-3|.|TRBD2
TGTGCCAGCAGTGTTTTTTCCCCAACTAGCGCCCGCACAGATACGCAGTATTTT
CASSVFSPTSARTDTQYF
>TRBV11-2|TRBJ2-7|many|TRBD2
TGTGCCAGCAGCCGTAGCGGGTCCCACTACGAGCAGTACTTC
CASSRSGSHYEQYF